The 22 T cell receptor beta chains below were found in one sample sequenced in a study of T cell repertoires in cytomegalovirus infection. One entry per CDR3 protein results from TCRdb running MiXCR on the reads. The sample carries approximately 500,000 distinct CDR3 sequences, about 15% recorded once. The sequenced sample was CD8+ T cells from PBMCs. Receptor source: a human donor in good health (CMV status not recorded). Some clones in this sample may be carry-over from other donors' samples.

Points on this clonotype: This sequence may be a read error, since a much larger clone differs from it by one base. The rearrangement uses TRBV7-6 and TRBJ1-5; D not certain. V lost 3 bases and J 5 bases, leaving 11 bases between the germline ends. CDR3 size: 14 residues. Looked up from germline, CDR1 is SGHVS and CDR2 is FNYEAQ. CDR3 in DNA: TGTGCCAGCAGCTTTGGTAGGGTCGATCAGCCCCAGCATTTT. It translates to CASSFGRVDQPQHF.

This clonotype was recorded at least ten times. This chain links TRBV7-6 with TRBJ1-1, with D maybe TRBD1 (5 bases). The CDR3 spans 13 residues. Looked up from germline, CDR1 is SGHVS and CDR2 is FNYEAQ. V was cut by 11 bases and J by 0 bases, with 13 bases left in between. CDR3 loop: CAVTTDVNTEAFF. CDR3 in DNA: TGTGCCGTAACGACAGACGTGAACACTGAAGCTTTCTTT.

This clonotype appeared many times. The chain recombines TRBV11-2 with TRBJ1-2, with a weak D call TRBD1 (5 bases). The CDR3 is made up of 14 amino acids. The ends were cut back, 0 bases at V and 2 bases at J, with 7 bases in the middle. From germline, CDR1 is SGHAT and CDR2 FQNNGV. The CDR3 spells CASSLDWDNYGYTF. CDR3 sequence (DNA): TGTGCCAGCAGCTTAGATTGGGACAACTATGGCTACACCTTC. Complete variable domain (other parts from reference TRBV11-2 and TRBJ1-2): EAGVAQSPRYKIIEKRQSVAFWCNPISGHATLYWYQQILGQGPKLLIQFQNNGVVDDSQLPKDRFSAERLKGVDSTLKIQPAKLEDSAVYLCASSLDWDNYGYTFGSGTRLTVV.

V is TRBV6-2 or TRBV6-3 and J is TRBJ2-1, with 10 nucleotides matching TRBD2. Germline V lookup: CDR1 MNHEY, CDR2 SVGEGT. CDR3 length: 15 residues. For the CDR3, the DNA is TGTTCCCGCAGCGCCTTAGCGGGGGGCCGTAATGAGCAGTTCTTC. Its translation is CSRSALAGGRNEQFF.

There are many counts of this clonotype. CDR3 sequence (DNA): TGTGCCAGTAGTAGGGACAGGGGGCTGAACACTGAAGCTTTCTTT. Residues: CASSRDRGLNTEAFF. The chain recombines TRBV19 with TRBJ1-1; 12 bases are shared with TRBD1. Germline CDR1 LNHDA, CDR2 SQIVND (reference sequence). This CDR3 has 15 residues. Trimming at V came to 4 bases and at J to 0 bases, leaving 0 bases not matched to a gene.

The CDR3 sequence is CASSPGAMIDFQYF. The DNA for the CDR3 is TGTGCCAGCAGCCCCGGCGCGATGATAGATTTTCAGTATTTT. J is TRBJ2-3 and V is TRBV7-2; D ambiguous. The CDR3 has 14 residues. Deletions cut 5 bases from V and 12 bases from J, with 21 bases between. In germline, CDR1 is SGHTA, CDR2 FQGNSA.

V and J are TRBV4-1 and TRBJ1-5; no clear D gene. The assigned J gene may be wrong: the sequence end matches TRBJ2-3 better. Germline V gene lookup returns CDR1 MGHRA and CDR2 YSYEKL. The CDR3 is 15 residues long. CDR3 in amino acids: CASSQAATENQPQYF. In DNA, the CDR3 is TGCGCCAGCAGCCAAGCGGCAACGGAGAATCAGCCGCAGTATTTT.

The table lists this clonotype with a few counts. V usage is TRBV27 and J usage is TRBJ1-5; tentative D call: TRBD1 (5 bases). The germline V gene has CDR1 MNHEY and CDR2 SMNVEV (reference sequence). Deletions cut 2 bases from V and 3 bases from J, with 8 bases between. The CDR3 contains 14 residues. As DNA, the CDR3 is TGTGCCAGCAGTTTAACAGGACACAATCAGCCCCAGCATTTT. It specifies CASSLTGHNQPQHF.

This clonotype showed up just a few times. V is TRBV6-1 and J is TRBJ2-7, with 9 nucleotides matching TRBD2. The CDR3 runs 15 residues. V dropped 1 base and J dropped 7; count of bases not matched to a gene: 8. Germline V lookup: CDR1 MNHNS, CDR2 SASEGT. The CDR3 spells CASSEGGAGGREQYF. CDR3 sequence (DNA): TGTGCCAGCAGTGAAGGAGGAGCGGGAGGTAGAGAGCAGTACTTC.

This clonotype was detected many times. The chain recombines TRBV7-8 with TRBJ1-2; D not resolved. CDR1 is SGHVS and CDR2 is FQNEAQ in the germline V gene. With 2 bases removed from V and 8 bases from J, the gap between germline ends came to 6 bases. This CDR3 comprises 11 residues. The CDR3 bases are TGTGCCAGCAGCTTAACCGGCGGCTACACCTTC. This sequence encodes CASSLTGGYTF.

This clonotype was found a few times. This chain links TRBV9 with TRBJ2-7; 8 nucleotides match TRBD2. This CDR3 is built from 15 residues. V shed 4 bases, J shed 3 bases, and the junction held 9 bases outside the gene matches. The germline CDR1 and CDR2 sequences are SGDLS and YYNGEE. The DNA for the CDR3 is TGTGCCAGCAGCCCCACGGGGGGGTTTTTCTACGAGCAGTACTTC. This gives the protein CASSPTGGFFYEQYF.

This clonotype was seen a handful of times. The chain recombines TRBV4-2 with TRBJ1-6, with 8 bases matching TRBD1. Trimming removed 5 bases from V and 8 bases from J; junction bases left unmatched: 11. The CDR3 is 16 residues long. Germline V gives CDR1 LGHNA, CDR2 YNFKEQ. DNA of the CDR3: TGTGCCAGCAGCTCTAGACAGGGGCATTCATATTCACCCCTCCACTTT. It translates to CASSSRQGHSYSPLHF.

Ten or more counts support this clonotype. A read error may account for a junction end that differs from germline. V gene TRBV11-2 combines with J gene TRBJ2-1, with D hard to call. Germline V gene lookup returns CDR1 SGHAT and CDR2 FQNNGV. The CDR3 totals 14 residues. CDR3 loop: CASSFARSHNEQFF. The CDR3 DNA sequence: TGTGCCAGCAGCTTCGCCCGCTCCCACAATGAGCAGTTCTTC.

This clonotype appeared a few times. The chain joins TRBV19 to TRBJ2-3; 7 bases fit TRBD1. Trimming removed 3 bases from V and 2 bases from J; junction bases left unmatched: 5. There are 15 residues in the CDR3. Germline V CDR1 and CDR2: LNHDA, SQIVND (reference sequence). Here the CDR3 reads CASSIGDRYTDTQYF. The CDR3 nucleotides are TGTGCCAGTAGTATTGGGGACAGATACACAGATACGCAGTATTTT.

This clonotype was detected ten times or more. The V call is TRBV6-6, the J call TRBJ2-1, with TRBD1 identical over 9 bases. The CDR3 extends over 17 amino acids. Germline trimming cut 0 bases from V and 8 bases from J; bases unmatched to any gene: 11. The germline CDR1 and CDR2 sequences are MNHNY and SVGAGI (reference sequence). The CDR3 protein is CASSYSTRDRVGDEQFF. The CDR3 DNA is TGTGCCAGCAGTTACTCGACACGGGACAGGGTAGGCGATGAGCAGTTCTTC.

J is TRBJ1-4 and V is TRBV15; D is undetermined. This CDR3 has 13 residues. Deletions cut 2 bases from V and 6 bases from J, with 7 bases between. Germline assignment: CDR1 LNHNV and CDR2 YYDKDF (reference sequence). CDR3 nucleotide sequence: TGTGCCACCAGCAGAAAGTTGGATGAAAAACTGTTTTTT. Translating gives CATSRKLDEKLFF.

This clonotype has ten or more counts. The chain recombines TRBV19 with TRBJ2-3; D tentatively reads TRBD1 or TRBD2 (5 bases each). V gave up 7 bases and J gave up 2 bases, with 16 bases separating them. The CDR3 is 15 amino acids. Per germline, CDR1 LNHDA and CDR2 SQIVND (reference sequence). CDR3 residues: CASTYGAALTDTQYF. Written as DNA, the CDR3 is TGTGCCAGTACCTACGGGGCAGCTCTCACAGATACGCAGTATTTT.

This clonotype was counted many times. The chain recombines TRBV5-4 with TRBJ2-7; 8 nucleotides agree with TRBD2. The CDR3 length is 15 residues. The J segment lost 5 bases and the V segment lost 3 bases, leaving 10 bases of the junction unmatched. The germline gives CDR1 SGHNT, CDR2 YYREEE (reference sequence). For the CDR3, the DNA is TGTGCCAGCAGCTGGCAAGCGGGGGCCACGCACGAGCAGTACTTC. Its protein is CASSWQAGATHEQYF.

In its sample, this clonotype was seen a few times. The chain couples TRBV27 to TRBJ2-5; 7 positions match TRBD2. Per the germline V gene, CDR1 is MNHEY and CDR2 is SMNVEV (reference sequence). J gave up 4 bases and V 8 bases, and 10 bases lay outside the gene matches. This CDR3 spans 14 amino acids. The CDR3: CASGWAGAGETQYF. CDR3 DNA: TGTGCCAGCGGGTGGGCGGGAGCAGGAGAGACCCAGTACTTC.

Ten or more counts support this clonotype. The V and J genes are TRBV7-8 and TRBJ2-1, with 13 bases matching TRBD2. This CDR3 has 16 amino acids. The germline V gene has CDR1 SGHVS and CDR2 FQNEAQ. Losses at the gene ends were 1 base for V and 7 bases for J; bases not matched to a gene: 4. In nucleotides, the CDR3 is TGTGCCAGCAGCTTAGAACTAGCGGGAGGGGGTAATGAGCAGTTCTTC. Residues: CASSLELAGGGNEQFF.

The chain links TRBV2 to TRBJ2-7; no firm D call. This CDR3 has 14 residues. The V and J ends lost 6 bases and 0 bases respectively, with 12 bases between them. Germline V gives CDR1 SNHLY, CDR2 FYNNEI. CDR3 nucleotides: TGTGCCAGCAGATCTTCGGGCCTCTCCTACGAGCAGTACTTC. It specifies CASRSSGLSYEQYF. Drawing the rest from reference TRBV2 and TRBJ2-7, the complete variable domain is EPEVTQTPSHQVTQMGQEVILRCVPISNHLYFYWYRQILGQKVEFLVSFYNNEISEKSEIFDDQFSVERPDGSNFTLKIRSTKLEDSAMYFCASRSSGLSYEQYFGPGTRLTVT.

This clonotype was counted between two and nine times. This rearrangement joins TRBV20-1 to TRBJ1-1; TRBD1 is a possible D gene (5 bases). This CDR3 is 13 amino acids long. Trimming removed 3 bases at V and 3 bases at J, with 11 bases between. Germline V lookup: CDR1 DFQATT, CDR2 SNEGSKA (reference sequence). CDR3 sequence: CSARTGGDTEAFF. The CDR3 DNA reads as TGCAGTGCTAGGACGGGGGGGGACACTGAAGCTTTCTTT.